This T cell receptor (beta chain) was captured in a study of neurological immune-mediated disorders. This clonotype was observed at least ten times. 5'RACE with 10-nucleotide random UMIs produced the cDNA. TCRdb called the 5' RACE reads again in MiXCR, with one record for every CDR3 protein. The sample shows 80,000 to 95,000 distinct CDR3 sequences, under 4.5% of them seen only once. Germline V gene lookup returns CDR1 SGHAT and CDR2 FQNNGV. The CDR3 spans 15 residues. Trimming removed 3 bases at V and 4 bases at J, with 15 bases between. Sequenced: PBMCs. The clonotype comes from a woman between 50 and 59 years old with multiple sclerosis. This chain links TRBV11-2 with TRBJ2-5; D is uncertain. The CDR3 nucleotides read TGTGCCAGCAGCTTTTGGATCGATCCGGGAGAGACCCAGTACTTC. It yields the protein CASSFWIDPGETQYF.